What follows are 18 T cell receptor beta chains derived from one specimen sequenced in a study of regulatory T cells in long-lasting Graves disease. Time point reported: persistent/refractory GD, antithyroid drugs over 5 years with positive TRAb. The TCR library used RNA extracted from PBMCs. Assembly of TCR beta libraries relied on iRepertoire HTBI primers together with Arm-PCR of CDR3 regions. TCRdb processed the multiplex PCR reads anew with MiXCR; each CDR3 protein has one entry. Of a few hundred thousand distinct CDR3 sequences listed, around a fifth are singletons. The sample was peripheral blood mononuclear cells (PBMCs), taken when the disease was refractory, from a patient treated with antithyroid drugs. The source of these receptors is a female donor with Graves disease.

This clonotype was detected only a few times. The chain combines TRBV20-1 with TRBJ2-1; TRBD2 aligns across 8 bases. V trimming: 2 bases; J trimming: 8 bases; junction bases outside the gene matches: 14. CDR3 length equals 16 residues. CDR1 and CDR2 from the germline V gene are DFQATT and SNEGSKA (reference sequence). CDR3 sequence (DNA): TGCAGTGCTAGACCCCTTCCGTCGGGAGGGTGGGATGAGCAGTTCTTC. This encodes CSARPLPSGGWDEQFF.

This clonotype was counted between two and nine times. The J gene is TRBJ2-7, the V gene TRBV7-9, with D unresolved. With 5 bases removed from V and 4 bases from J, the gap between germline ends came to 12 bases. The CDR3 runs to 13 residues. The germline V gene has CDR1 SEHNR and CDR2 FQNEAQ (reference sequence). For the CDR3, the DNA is TGTGCCAGCAGCCCCTTGACCCTTTACGAGCAGTACTTC. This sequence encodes CASSPLTLYEQYF.

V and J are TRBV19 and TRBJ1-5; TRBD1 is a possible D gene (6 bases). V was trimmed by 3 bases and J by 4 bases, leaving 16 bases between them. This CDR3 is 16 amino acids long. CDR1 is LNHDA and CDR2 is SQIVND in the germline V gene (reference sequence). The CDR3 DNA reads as TGTGCCAGTAGTATCCGGACAGTCAATAGGAATCAGCCCCAGCATTTT. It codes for CASSIRTVNRNQPQHF.

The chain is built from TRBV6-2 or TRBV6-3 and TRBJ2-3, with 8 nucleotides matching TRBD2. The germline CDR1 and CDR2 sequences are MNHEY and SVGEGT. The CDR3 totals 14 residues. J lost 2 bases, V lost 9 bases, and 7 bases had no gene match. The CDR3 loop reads CASQRESVTDTQYF. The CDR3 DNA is TGTGCCAGTCAGCGGGAGAGCGTCACAGATACGCAGTATTTT.

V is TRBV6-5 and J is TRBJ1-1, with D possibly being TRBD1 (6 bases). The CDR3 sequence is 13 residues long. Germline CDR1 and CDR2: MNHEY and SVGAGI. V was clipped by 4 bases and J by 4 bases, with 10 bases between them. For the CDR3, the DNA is TGTGCCAGCAGTTGGGAAGGGGGCACTGAAGCTTTCTTT. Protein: CASSWEGGTEAFF.

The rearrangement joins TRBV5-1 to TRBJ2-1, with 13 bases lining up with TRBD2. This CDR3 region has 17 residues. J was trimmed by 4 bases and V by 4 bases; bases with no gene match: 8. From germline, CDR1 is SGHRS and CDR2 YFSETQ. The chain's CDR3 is CASSNPGLAGRYNEQFF. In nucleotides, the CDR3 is TGCGCCAGCAGCAACCCGGGACTAGCGGGGAGATACAATGAGCAGTTCTTC.

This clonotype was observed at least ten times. CDR3 DNA: TGTGCCAGCAGTTACCAAAAAGGGTTCCGAGAGACCCAGTACTTC. Translating it yields CASSYQKGFRETQYF. The chain employs TRBV6-5 and TRBJ2-5; D not certain. Trimming shortened V by 2 bases and J by 4 bases, and 14 bases separated the two germline ends. The CDR3 loop spans 15 amino acids. Germline CDR1 is MNHEY and CDR2 is SVGAGI.

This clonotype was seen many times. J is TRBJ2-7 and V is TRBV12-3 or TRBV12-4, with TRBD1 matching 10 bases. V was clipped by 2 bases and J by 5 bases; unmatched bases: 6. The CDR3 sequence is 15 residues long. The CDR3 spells CASSLHRGQGHEQYF. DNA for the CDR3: TGTGCCAGCAGTTTACACCGGGGACAGGGGCACGAGCAGTACTTC.

The CDR3 nucleotides read TGCAGTGCTAGACCCGACCCCTACTCCTATAATTCACCCCTCCACTTT. The encoded protein is CSARPDPYSYNSPLHF. The V and J genes are TRBV20-1 and TRBJ1-6, with D unresolved. V gave up 2 bases and J gave up 0 bases, with 11 bases separating them. Germline values: CDR1 DFQATT, CDR2 SNEGSKA (reference sequence). This CDR3 has 16 amino acids.

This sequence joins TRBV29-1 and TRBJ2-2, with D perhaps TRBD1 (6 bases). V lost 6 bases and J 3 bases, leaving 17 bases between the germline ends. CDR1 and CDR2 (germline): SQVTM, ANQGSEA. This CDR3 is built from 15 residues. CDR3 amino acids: CSVPEGDAHTGELFF. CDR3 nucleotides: TGCAGCGTGCCCGAGGGGGACGCCCACACCGGGGAGCTGTTTTTT.

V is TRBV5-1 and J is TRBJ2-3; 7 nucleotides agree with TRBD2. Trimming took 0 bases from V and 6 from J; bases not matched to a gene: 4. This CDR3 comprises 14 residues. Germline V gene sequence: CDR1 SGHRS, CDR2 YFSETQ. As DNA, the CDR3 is TGCGCCAGCAGCTTGGGACTAGCAAGTGATACGCAGTATTTT. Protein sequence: CASSLGLASDTQYF. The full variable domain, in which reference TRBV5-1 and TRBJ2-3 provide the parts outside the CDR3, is KAGVTQTPRYLIKTRGQQVTLSCSPISGHRSVSWYQQTPGQGLQFLFEYFSETQRNKGNFPGRFSGRQFSNSRSEMNVSTLELGDSALYLCASSLGLASDTQYFGPGTRLTVL.

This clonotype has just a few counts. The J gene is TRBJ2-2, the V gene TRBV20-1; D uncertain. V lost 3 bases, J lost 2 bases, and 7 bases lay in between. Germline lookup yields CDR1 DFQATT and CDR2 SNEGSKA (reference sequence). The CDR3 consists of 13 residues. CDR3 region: CSASHPNTGELFF. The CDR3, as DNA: TGCAGTGCTAGTCATCCAAACACCGGGGAGCTGTTTTTT.

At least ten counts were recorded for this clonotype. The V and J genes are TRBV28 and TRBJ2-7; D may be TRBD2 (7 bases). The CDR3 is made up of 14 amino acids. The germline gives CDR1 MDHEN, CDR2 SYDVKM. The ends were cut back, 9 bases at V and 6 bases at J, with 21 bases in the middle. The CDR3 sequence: CARVWGGASSEQYF. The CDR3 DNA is TGTGCCAGAGTTTGGGGGGGCGCATCGTCCGAGCAGTACTTC. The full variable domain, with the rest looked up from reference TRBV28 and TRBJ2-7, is DVKVTQSSRYLVKRTGEKVFLECVQDMDHENMFWYRQDPGLGLRLIYFSYDVKMKEKGDIPEGYSVSREKKERFSLILESASTNQTSMYLCARVWGGASSEQYFGPGTRLTVT.

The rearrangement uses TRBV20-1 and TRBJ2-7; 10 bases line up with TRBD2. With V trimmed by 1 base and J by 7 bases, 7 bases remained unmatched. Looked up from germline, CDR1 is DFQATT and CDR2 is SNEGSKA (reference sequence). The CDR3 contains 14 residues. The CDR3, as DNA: TGCAGTGCTAGAGTGTCTAGCGGGGGCAATGAGCAGTACTTC. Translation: CSARVSSGGNEQYF.

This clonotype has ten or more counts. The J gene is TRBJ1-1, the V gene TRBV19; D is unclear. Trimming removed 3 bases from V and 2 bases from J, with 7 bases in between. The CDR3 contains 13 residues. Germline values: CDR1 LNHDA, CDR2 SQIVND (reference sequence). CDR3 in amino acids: CASSIDGNTEAFF. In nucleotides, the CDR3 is TGTGCCAGTAGTATCGACGGAAACACTGAAGCTTTCTTT.

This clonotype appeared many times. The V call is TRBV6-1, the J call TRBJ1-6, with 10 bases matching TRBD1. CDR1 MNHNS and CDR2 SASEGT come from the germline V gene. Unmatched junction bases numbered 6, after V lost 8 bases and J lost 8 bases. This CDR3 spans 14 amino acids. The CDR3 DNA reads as TGTGCCAGCCGTGGGACAGGGGCTCATTCACCCCTCCACTTT. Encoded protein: CASRGTGAHSPLHF.

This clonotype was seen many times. The CDR3 DNA sequence: TGCAGTGCTAGACACGCGGGACAACCGTTCGGATACTACGAGCAGTACTTC. It translates to CSARHAGQPFGYYEQYF. J is TRBJ2-7 and V is TRBV20-1; D may correspond to TRBD1 or TRBD2 (6 bases each). This CDR3 contains 17 residues. Germline V CDR1 and CDR2: DFQATT, SNEGSKA (reference sequence). Trimming removed 2 bases at V and 3 bases at J, with 23 bases between.

The CDR3 DNA follows: TGTGCCAGTATTTGGAGCGCTCAGTCGAATGAAAAACTGTTTTTT. This sequence encodes CASIWSAQSNEKLFF. J is TRBJ1-4 and V is TRBV19; no definite D call. Germline-derived CDR1 and CDR2 are LNHDA and SQIVND (reference sequence). Trimming removed 7 bases at V and 5 bases at J, with 17 bases between. CDR3 length equals 15 residues.